A single T cell receptor beta chain is shown here with its context. This CDR3 spans 13 amino acids. V dropped 0 bases and J dropped 7 bases, with 4 bases sitting between them. Per germline, CDR1 LGHNA and CDR2 YNFKEQ. Produced via immunoSEQ multiplex PCR; TCRdb's table is partial and in-frame only. The sample consists of 19,000 or so clones, 70% to 90% of them appearing once. Patients were ruled out by autoimmune disease history or systemic immunosuppression. This entry is derived from a study of OX40 agonist ivuxolimab in advanced cancers. Study details: Patients assigned to dose escalation were diagnosed with hepatocellular carcinoma, melanoma, renal cell or head and neck cancer.

The chain uses TRBV4-2 and TRBJ1-6; D unclear. The sample was CD4+ or CD8+ T cells sorted from blood, taken in a trial of the OX40 agonist ivuxolimab. The clonotype originates from an adult with an advanced solid tumor such as melanoma, head and neck, liver or kidney cancer. This CDR3 is CASSQEPNSPLHF. The CDR3 DNA sequence: TGTGCCAGCAGCCAAGAGCCCAATTCACCCCTCCACTTT.